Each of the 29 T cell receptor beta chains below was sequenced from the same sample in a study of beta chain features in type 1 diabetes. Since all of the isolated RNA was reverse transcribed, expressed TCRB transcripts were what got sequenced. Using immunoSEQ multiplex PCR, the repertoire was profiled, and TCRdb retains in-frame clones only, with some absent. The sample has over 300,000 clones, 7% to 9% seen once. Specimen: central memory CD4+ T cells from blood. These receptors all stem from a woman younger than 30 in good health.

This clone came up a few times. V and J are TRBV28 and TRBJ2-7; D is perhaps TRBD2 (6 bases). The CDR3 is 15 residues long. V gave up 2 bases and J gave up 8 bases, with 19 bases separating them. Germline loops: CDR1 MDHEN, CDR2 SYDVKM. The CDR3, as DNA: TGTGCCAGCAGTTTACCCAACCGGGAGCCCAGAAAGCAGTACTTC. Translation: CASSLPNREPRKQYF.

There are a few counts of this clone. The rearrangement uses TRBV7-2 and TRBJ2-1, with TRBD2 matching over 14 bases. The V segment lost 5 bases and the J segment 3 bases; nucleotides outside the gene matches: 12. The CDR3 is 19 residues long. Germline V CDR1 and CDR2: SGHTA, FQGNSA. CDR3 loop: CASSRKGTSGSLGYNEQFF. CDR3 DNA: TGTGCCAGCAGCCGCAAAGGGACTAGCGGGAGTTTAGGCTACAATGAGCAGTTCTTC.

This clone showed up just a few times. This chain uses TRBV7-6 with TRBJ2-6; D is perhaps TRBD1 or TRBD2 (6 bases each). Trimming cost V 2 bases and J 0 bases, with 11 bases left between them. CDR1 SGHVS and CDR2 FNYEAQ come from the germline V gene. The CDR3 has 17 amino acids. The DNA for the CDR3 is TGTGCCAGCAGCTTACGGGGGCCTGGCTCTGGGGCCAACGTCCTGACTTTC. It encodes CASSLRGPGSGANVLTF.

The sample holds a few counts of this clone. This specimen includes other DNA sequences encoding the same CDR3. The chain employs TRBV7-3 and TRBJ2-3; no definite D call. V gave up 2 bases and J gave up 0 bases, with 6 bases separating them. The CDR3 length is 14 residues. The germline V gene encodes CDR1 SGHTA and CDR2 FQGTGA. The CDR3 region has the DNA TGTGCCAGCAGCTTAGCGCCGAGCACAGATACGCAGTATTTT. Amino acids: CASSLAPSTDTQYF.

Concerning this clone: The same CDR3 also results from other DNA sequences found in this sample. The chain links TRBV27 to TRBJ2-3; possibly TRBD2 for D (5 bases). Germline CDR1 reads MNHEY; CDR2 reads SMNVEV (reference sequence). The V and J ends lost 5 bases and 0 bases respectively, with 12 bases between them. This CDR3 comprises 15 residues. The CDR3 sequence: CASSLTSGSTDTQYF. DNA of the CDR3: TGTGCCAGCAGTCTCACCTCGGGAAGCACAGATACGCAGTATTTT.

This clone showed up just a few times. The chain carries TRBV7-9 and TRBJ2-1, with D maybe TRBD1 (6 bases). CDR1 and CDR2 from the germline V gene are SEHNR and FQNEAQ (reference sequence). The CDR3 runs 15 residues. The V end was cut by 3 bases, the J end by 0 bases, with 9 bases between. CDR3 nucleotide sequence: TGTGCCAGCAGCTTTACAGGGAGCTCCTACAATGAGCAGTTCTTC. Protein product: CASSFTGSSYNEQFF.

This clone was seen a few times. The CDR3 loop reads CASSLVLRADNEQFF. CDR3 sequence (DNA): TGTGCCAGCAGCTTAGTCCTGCGGGCTGACAATGAGCAGTTCTTC. The gene calls are TRBV11-1 and TRBJ2-1; D perhaps matches TRBD2 (5 bases). The CDR3 is 15 amino acids. Germline V gives CDR1 SGHAT, CDR2 FQDESV (reference sequence). The V gene lost 1 base and the J gene lost 5 bases, with 12 bases spanning the gap.

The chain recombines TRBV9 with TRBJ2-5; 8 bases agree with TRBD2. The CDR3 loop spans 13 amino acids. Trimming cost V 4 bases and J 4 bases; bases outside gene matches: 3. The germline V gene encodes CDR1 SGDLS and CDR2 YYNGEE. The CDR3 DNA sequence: TGTGCCAGCAGCCCCGGGACTAGAGAGACCCAGTACTTC. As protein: CASSPGTRETQYF.

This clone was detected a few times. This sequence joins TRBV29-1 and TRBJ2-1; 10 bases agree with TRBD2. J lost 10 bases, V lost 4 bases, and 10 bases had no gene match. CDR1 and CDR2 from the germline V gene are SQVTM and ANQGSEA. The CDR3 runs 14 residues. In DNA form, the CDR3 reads TGCAGCGTTGTGCGTCTAGCGGGAGAAACGGAGCAGTTCTTC. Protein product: CSVVRLAGETEQFF.

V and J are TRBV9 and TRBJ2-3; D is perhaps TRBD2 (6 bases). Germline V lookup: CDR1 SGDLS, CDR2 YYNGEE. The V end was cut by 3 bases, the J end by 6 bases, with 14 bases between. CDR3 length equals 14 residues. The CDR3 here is CASSAAGGRDTQYF. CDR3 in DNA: TGTGCCAGCAGCGCCGCCGGTGGGAGGGATACGCAGTATTTT.

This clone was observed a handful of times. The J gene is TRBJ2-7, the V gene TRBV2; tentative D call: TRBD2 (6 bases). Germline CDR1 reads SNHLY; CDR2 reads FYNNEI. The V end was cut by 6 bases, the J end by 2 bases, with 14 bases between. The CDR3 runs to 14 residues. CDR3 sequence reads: CASRESGWAYEQYF. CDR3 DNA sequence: TGTGCCAGCAGGGAGAGCGGGTGGGCCTACGAGCAGTACTTC.

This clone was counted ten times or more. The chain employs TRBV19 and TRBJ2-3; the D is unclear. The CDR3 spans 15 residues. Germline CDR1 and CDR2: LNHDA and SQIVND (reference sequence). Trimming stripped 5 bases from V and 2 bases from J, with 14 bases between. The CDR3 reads CASSLRWAPTDTQYF. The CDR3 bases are TGTGCCAGTAGTCTCCGTTGGGCCCCCACAGATACGCAGTATTTT.

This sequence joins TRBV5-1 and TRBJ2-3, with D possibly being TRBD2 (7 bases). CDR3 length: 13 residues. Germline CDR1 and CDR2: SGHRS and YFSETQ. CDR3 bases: TGCGCAACTGCGGGGGCTTCTGGAGATACGCAGTATTTT. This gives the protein CATAGASGDTQYF.

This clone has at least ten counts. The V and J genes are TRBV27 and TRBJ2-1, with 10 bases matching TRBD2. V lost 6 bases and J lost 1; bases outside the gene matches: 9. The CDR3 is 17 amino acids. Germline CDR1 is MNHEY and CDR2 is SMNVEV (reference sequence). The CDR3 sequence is CASSIRLLAGSYNEQFF. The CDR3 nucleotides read TGTGCCAGCAGCATCCGATTACTAGCGGGATCCTACAATGAGCAGTTCTTC.

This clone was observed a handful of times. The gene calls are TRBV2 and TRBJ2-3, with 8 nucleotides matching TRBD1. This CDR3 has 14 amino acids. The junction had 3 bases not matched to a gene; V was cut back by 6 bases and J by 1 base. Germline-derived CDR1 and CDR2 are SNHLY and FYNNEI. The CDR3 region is CASRDRVGTDTQYF. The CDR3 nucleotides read TGTGCCAGCAGGGACAGGGTGGGCACAGATACGCAGTATTTT.

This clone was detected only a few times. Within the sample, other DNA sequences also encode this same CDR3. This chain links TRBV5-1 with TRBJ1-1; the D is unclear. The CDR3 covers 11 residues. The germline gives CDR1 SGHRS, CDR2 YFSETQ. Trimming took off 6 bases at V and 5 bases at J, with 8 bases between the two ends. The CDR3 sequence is CASKGGTEAFF. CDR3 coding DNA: TGCGCCAGCAAGGGAGGGACTGAAGCTTTCTTT.

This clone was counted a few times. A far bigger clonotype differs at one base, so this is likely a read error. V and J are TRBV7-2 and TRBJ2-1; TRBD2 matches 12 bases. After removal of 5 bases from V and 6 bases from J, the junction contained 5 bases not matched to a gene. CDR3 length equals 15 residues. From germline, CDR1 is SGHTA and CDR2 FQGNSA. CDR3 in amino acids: CASSVPSGRANEQFF. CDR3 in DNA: TGTGCCAGCAGCGTCCCTAGCGGGAGGGCCAATGAGCAGTTCTTC.

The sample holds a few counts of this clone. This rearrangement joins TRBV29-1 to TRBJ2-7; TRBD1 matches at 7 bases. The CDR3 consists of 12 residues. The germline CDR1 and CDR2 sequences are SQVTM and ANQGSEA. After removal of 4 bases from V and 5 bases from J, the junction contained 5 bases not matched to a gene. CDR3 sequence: CSVARGQNEQYF. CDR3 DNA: TGCAGCGTTGCTAGGGGGCAAAACGAGCAGTACTTC.

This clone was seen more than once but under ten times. The chain's CDR3 is CAISNPQGADYGYTF. The DNA of the CDR3 is TGTGCCATCAGTAATCCACAGGGGGCGGACTATGGCTACACCTTC. The J gene is TRBJ1-2, the V gene TRBV10-3, with 9 bases lining up with TRBD1. CDR1 ENHRY and CDR2 SYGVKD come from the germline V gene. This CDR3 region has 15 residues. J was trimmed by 3 bases and V by 5 bases; bases with no gene match: 7.

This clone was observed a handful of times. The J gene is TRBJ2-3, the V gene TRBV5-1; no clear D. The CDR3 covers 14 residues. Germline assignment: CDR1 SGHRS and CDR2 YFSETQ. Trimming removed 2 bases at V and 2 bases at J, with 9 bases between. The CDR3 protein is CASSFGEPTDTQYF. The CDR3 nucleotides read TGCGCCAGCAGCTTCGGTGAGCCCACAGATACGCAGTATTTT.

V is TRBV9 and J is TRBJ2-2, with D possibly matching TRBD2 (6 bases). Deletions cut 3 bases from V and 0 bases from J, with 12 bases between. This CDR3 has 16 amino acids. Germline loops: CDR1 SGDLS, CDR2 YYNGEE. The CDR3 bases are TGTGCCAGCAGCGGACTAGGTAGCACGAACACCGGGGAGCTGTTTTTT. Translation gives CASSGLGSTNTGELFF.

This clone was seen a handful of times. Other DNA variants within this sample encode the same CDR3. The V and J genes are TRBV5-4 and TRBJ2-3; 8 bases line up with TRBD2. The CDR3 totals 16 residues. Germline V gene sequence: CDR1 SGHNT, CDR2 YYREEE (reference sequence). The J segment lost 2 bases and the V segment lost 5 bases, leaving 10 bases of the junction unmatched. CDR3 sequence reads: CASSPGGTSVTDTQYF. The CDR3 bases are TGTGCCAGCAGTCCGGGAGGGACTAGTGTCACAGATACGCAGTATTTT.

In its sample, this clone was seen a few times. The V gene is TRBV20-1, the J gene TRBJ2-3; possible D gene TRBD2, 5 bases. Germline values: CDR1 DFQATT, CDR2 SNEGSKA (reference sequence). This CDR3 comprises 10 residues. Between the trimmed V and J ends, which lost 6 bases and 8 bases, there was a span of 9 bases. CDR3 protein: CSAAGGTQYF. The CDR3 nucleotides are TGCAGTGCCGCGGGTGGTACGCAGTATTTT.

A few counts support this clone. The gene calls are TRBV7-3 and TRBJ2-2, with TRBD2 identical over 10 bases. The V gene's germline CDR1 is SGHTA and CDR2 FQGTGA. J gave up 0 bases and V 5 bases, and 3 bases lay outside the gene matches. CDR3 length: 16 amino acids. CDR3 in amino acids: CASSLSGRANTGELFF. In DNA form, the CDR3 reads TGTGCCAGCAGCCTGAGCGGGAGGGCGAACACCGGGGAGCTGTTTTTT.

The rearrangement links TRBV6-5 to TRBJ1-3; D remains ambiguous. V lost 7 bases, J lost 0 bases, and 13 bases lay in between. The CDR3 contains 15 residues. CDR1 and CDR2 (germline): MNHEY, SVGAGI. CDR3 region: CASMPRPNSGNTIYF. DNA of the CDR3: TGTGCCAGCATGCCCCGCCCCAACTCTGGAAACACCATATATTTT.

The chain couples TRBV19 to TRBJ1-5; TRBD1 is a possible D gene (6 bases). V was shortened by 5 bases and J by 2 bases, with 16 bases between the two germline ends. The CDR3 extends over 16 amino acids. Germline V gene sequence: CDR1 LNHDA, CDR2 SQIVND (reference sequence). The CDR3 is CASSRWGLRGNQPQHF. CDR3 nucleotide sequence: TGTGCCAGTAGTCGTTGGGGGCTCCGGGGCAATCAGCCCCAGCATTTT. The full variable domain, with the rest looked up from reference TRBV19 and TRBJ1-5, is DGGITQSPKYLFRKEGQNVTLSCEQNLNHDAMYWYRQDPGQGLRLIYYSQIVNDFQKGDIAEGYSVSREKKESFPLTVTSAQKNPTAFYLCASSRWGLRGNQPQHFGDGTRLSIL.

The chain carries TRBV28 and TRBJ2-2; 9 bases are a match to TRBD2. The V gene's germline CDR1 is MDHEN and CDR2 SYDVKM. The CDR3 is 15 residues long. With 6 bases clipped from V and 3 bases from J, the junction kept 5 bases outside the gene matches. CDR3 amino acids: CASRWTSVDTGELFF. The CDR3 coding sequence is TGTGCCAGCAGATGGACTAGCGTGGACACCGGGGAGCTGTTTTTT.

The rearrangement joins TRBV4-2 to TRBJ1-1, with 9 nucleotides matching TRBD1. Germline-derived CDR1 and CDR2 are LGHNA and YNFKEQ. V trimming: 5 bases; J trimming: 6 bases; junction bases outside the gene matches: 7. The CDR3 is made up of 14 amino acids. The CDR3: CASSNRDRVPEAFF. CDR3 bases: TGTGCCAGCAGCAACCGGGACAGGGTACCTGAAGCTTTCTTT.

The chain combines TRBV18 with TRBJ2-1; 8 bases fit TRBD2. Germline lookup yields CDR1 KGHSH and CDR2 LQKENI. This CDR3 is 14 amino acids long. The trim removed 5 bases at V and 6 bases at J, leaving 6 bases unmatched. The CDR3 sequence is CASSNGLAGNEQFF. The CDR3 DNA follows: TGTGCCAGCTCAAATGGACTAGCTGGCAATGAGCAGTTCTTC.